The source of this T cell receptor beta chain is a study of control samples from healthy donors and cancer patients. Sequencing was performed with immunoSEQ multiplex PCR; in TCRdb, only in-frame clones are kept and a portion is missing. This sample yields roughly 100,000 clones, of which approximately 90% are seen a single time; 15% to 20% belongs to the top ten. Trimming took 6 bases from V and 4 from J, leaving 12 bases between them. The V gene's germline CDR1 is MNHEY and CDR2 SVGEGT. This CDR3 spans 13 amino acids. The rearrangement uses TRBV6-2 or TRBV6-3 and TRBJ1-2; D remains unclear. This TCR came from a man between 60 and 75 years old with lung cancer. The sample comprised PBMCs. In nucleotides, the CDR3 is TGTGCCAGCAGCCGACTGATCGTCTATGGCTACACCTTC. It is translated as CASSRLIVYGYTF.